This TCR beta chain was sequenced for a study of control samples from healthy donors and cancer patients. This CDR3 comprises 15 residues. Deletions cut 6 bases from V and 0 bases from J, with 15 bases between. Germline lookup yields CDR1 MNHEY and CDR2 SMNVEV (reference sequence). This clone was detected only once. The repertoire was sequenced with immunoSEQ multiplex PCR; TCRdb's copy has only in-frame clones and lacks some. The sample gives 150,000 to 200,000 clones, about 90% of which show up once; around 12% is in the top ten. The sequence derives from a young man in good health. Material for sequencing was blood. The chain employs TRBV27 and TRBJ2-7, with D perhaps matching TRBD1 (6 bases). In nucleotides, the CDR3 is TGTGCCAGCAGCCCTCGACAGGTACTCTCCTACGAGCAGTACTTC. Translated, it gives CASSPRQVLSYEQYF.